The 14 T cell receptor beta chains listed next were all sequenced from one sample in a study of a mutant IDH1 vaccine in newly diagnosed glioma (dated by TCRdb to 2020 to 2023). Which antigens these TCRs recognize remains unknown. The library came from the immunoSEQ multiplex PCR assay. What TCRdb holds here is the immuneACCESS table cut down to in-frame rearrangements. Part of the clones is not present; checked against another copy, under half of the missing clones reflect an unresolved V gene, and the others are unexplained. This sample has roughly 62,000 clones in its table, and over 75% of those were observed once. The ten largest clones add up to approximately 2% of the sample. Per the publication, the time point label means: week 11, during vaccination. Every vaccine dose consisted of 300 ug of a 20-mer mutant IDH1 peptide in Montanide, administered subcutaneously together with topical imiquimod.

The source material was PBMCs, sampled from a glioma patient whose treatment included an IDH1 peptide vaccine. These receptor sequences come from a man between 40 and 49 years old with glioma.

The V gene is TRBV27, the J gene TRBJ2-6; D call uncertain. Looked up from germline, CDR1 is MNHEY and CDR2 is SMNVEV (reference sequence). V lost 5 bases, J lost 0 bases, and 8 bases lay in between. The CDR3 spans 15 residues. The CDR3 protein is CASSPQVSGANVLTF. CDR3 nucleotides: TGTGCCAGCAGTCCCCAGGTCTCTGGGGCCAACGTCCTGACTTTC. Filled out from reference TRBV27 and TRBJ2-6, the complete variable domain reads EAQVTQNPRYLITVTGKKLTVTCSQNMNHEYMSWYRQDPGLGLRQIYYSMNVEVTDKGDVPEGYKVSRKEKRNFPLILESPSPNQTSLYFCASSPQVSGANVLTFGAGSRLTVL.

The chain has TRBV25-1 and TRBJ2-1; 12 bases match TRBD2. The CDR3 totals 16 residues. The germline CDR1 and CDR2 sequences are MGHDK and SYGVNS. Trimming removed 2 bases from V and 4 bases from J; junction bases left unmatched: 3. In DNA, the CDR3 is TGTGCCAGCAGTGAAACGGGGACTAGCGGGTACAATGAGCAGTTCTTC. As protein: CASSETGTSGYNEQFF.

This rearrangement joins TRBV6-6 to TRBJ1-5; unclear D gene. Trimming removed 1 base from V and 1 base from J, with 2 bases in between. This CDR3 contains 13 residues. CDR1 and CDR2 (germline): MNHNY, SVGAGI (reference sequence). For the CDR3, the DNA is TGTGCCAGCAGTTACTACAGCAATCAGCCCCAGCATTTT. This codes for CASSYYSNQPQHF.

As regards this clone: Sequence at one end of the junction differs from germline and may be a read error. V and J are TRBV5-1 and TRBJ2-5; D unclear. Germline values: CDR1 SGHRS, CDR2 YFSETQ. The CDR3 sequence is 15 residues long. The CDR3 DNA reads TGCGCCAGCAGCTCGATGCCGGGCCCGGTAGAGGCCCAGTACTTC. Translating it yields CASSSMPGPVEAQYF.

The gene calls are TRBV9 and TRBJ2-7; TRBD1 aligns across 7 bases. Germline V gives CDR1 SGDLS, CDR2 YYNGEE. Germline trimming cut 4 bases from V and 4 bases from J; bases unmatched to any gene: 8. This CDR3 region has 14 residues. CDR3 coding DNA: TGTGCCAGCAGCCCCAGACAGGGAGTGTACGAGCAGTACTTC. Residues: CASSPRQGVYEQYF.

This clone was seen just once. Here the CDR3 DNA reads TGTGCCAGCAGTGAATTTTCAGGGAGTACAGATACGCAGTATTTT. Translated, it gives CASSEFSGSTDTQYF. The chain recombines TRBV6-1 with TRBJ2-3, with D tentatively TRBD1 or TRBD2 (5 bases each). The germline CDR1 and CDR2 sequences are MNHNS and SASEGT. The CDR3 consists of 15 residues. The V end was cut by 2 bases, the J end by 3 bases, with 12 bases between.

This chain uses TRBV6-1 with TRBJ2-2; D not certain. Trimming took 5 bases from V and 2 from J, leaving 12 bases between them. The CDR3 covers 15 residues. CDR1 MNHNS and CDR2 SASEGT come from the germline V gene. As DNA, the CDR3 is TGTGCCAGCAGTCCCTCCTACTATAACACCGGGGAGCTGTTTTTT. Its translation: CASSPSYYNTGELFF.

The rearrangement links TRBV6-1 to TRBJ2-5, with unresolved D. This CDR3 contains 15 residues. Trimming removed 8 bases from V and 1 base from J, with 17 bases in between. Germline V gene lookup returns CDR1 MNHNS and CDR2 SASEGT. CDR3 in amino acids: CASGLSGLPQETQYF. CDR3 nucleotides: TGTGCCAGCGGATTATCGGGCCTACCCCAAGAGACCCAGTACTTC.

This clone showed up just once. This rearrangement joins TRBV7-8 to TRBJ1-5; D not resolved. Trimming removed 7 bases from V and 2 bases from J, with 9 bases in between. CDR3 length equals 13 residues. Looked up from germline, CDR1 is SGHVS and CDR2 is FQNEAQ. DNA for the CDR3: TGTGCCAGCACCACAGTTGGCAATCAGCCCCAGCATTTT. This gives the protein CASTTVGNQPQHF.

This clone has only one observation. The chain joins TRBV5-4 to TRBJ2-3; 8 bases fit TRBD2. Per the germline V gene, CDR1 is SGHNT and CDR2 is YYREEE (reference sequence). The CDR3 is made up of 17 amino acids. V gave up 4 bases and J gave up 4 bases; unmatched junction bases: 14. This CDR3 reads CASSPGDSGRAADTQYF. CDR3 nucleotides: TGTGCCAGCAGCCCAGGAGATTCCGGGAGGGCCGCAGATACGCAGTATTTT.

The chain carries TRBV7-6 and TRBJ1-5, with D unresolved. Germline lookup yields CDR1 SGHVS and CDR2 FNYEAQ. The CDR3 extends over 16 amino acids. The V end lost 5 bases, the J end lost 2 bases, and 16 bases lay between the germline ends. CDR3 in amino acids: CASSPRTGGGNQPQHF. CDR3 DNA sequence: TGTGCCAGCAGCCCCAGAACGGGTGGAGGCAATCAGCCCCAGCATTTT.

J is TRBJ2-3 and V is TRBV19; D perhaps matches TRBD1 (5 bases). The CDR3 is 15 residues long. Trimming stripped 3 bases from V and 2 bases from J, with 12 bases between. Germline V gene sequence: CDR1 LNHDA, CDR2 SQIVND (reference sequence). The chain's CDR3 is CASSIQMGPTDTQYF. For the CDR3, the DNA is TGTGCCAGTAGTATCCAGATGGGGCCCACAGATACGCAGTATTTT.

The chain is built from TRBV28 and TRBJ1-3, with a weak D call TRBD1 (5 bases). Per germline, CDR1 MDHEN and CDR2 SYDVKM. This CDR3 spans 16 amino acids. The V end was cut by 1 base, the J end by 4 bases, with 14 bases between. The CDR3, as DNA: TGTGCCAGCAGTTTATACGGTGCAGGGTACGGAAACACCATATATTTT. Its translation: CASSLYGAGYGNTIYF.

The CDR3 is CATSRTGAGGELFF. DNA of the CDR3: TGTGCCACCAGCAGGACAGGAGCGGGCGGGGAGCTGTTTTTT. The V gene is TRBV15, the J gene TRBJ2-2; the D gene could be TRBD1 or TRBD2 (6 bases each). Germline V lookup: CDR1 LNHNV, CDR2 YYDKDF (reference sequence). The CDR3 has 14 amino acids. Trimming removed 3 bases at V and 7 bases at J, with 12 bases between.